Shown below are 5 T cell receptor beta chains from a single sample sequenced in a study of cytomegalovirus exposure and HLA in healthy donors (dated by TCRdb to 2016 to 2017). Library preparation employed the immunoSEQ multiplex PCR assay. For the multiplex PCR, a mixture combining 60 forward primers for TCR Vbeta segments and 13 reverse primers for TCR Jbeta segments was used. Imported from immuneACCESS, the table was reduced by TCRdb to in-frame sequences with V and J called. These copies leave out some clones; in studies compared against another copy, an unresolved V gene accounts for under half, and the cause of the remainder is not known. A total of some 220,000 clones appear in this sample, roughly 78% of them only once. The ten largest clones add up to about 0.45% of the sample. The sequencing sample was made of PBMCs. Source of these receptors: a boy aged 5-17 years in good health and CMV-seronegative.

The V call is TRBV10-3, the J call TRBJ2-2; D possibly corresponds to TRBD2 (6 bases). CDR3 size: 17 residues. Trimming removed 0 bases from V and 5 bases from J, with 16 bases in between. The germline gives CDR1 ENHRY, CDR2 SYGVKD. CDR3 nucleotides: TGTGCCATCAGTGAGTCACGAGGAGGGGCGGGGACCGGGGAGCTGTTTTTT. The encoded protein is CAISESRGGAGTGELFF.

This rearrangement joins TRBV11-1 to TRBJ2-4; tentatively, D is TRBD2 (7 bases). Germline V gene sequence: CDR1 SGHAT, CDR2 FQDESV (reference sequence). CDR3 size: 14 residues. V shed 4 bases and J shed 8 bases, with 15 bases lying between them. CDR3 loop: CASSYAQGRDIQYF. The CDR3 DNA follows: TGTGCCAGCAGCTACGCTCAGGGGAGGGACATTCAGTACTTC.

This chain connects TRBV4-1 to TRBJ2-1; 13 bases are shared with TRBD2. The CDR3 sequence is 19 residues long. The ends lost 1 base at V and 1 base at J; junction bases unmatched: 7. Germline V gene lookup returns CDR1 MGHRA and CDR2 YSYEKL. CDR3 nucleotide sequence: TGCGCCAGCAGCCAAGGACTACTAGCGGGAGGGCCGTCCTACAATGAGCAGTTCTTC. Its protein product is CASSQGLLAGGPSYNEQFF.

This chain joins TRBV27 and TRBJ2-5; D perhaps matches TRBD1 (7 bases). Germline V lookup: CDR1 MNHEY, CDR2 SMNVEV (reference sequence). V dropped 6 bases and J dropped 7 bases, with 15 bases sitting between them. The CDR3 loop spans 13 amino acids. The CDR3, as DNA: TGTGCCAGCAGGGCAGGGGGGAAGGCGACCCAGTACTTC. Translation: CASRAGGKATQYF.

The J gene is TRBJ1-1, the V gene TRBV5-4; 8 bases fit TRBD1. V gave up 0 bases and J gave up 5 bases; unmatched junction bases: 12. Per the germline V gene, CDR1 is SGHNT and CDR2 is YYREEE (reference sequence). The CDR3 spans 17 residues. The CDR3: CASSLGRTTGGRTEAFF. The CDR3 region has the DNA TGTGCCAGCAGCTTGGGACGAACCACAGGGGGTCGGACTGAAGCTTTCTTT. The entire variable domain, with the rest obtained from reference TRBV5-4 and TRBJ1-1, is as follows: ETGVTQSPTHLIKTRGQQVTLRCSSQSGHNTVSWYQQALGQGPQFIFQYYREEENGRGNFPPRFSGLQFPNYSSELNVNALELDDSALYLCASSLGRTTGGRTEAFFGQGTRLTVV.